This TCR beta chain was documented in a study of tumour-infiltrating T cells in Burkitt lymphoma. As for the study in general: Productive clonality predicted overall and progression-free survival.

This table comes from immunoSEQ multiplex PCR, and its TCRdb copy is limited to in-frame clones, with some not included. The table lists roughly 4,500 clones, 20% to 25% of them singletons. V lost 2 bases to trimming and J lost 5 bases, with 9 bases between them. The CDR3 contains 13 residues. Germline V gene lookup returns CDR1 MNHNY and CDR2 SVGAGI (reference sequence). The sample comprised tumor tissue. The chain uses TRBV6-6 and TRBJ1-1; TRBD1 might be the D (5 bases). This sequence was found in a human donor with diffuse large B-cell lymphoma. In nucleotides, the CDR3 is TGTGCCAGCAGTTACGGCCGGGGGACTGAAGCTTTCTTT. This codes for CASSYGRGTEAFF.